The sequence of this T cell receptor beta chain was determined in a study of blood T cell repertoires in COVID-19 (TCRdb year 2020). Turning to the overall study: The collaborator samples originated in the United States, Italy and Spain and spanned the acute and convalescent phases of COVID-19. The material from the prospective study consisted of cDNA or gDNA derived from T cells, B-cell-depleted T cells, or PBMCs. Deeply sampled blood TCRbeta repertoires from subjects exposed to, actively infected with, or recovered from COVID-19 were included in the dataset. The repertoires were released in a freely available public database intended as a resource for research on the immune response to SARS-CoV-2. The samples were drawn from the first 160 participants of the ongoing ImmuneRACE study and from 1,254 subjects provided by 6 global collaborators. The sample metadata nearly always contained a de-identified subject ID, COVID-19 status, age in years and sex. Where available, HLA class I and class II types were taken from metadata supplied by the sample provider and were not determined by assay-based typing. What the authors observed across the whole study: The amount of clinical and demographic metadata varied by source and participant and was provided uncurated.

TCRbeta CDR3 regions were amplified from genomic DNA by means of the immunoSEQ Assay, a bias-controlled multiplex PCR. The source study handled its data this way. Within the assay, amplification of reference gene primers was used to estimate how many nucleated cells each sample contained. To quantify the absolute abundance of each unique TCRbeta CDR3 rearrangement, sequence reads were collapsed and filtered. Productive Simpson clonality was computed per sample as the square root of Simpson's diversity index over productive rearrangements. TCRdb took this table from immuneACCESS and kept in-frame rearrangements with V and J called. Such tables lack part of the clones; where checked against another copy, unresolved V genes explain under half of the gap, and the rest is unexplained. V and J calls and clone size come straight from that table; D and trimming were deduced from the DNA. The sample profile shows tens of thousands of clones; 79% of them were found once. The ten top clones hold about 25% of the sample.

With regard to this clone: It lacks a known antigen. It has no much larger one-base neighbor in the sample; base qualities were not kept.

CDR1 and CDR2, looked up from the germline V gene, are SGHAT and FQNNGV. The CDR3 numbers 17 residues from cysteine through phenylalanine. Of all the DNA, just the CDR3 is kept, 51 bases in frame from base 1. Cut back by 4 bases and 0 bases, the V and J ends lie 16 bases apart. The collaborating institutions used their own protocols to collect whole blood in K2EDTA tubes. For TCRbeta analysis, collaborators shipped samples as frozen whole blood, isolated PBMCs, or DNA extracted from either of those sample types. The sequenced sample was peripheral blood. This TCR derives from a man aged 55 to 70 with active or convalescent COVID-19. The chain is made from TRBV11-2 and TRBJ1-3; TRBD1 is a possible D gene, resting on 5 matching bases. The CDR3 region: CASSSWGDSLSGNTIYF. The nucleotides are TGTGCCAGCAGCTCTTGGGGTGACAGCCTCTCTGGAAACACCATATATTTT.